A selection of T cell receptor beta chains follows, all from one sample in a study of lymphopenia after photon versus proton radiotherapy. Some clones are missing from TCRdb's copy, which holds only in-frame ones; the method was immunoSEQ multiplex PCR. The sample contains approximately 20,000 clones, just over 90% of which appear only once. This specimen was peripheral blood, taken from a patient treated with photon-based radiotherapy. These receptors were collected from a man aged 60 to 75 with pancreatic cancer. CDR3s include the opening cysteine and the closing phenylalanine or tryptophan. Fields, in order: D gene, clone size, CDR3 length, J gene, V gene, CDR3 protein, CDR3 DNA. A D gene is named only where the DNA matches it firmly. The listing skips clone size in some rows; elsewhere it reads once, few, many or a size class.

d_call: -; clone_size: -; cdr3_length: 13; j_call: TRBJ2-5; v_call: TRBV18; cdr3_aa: CASSPGIQETQYF; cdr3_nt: TGTGCCAGCTCACCAGGGATTCAAGAGACCCAGTACTTC
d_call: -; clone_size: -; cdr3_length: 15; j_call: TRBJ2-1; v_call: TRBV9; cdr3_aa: CASSAIGSSYNEQFF; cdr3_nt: TGTGCCAGCAGCGCTATCGGTAGCTCCTACAATGAGCAGTTCTTC
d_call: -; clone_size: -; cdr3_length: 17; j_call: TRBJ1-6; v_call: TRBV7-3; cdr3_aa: CASSHRDGDGDNSPLHF; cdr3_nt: TGTGCCAGCAGCCACCGGGACGGAGATGGGGATAATTCACCCCTCCACTTT
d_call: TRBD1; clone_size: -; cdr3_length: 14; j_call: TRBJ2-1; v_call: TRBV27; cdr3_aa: CASRRDRVGNEQLF; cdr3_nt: TGTGCCAGCAGGAGAGACAGGGTAGGCAATGAGCAGCTCTTC
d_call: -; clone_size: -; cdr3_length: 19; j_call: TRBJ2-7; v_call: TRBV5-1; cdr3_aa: CASSHNCAKQGRGSYEQYF; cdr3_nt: TGCGCCAGCAGCCACAACTGCGCCAAACAGGGGAGGGGATCCTACGAGCAGTACTTC
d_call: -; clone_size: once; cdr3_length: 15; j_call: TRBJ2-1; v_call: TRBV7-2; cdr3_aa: CASSLGHLIGDEQFF; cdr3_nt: TGTGCCAGCAGCTTAGGGCACCTTATAGGGGATGAGCAGTTCTTC
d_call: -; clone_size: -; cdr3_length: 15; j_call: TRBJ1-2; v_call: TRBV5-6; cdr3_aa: CASSLFGTRSYGYTF; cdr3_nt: TGTGCCAGCAGCTTGTTCGGGACGAGGAGCTATGGCTACACCTTC
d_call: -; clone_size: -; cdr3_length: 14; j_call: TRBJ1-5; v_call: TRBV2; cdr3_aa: CASSELGSDQPQHF; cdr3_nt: TGTGCCAGCAGTGAACTTGGCAGCGATCAGCCCCAGCATTTT
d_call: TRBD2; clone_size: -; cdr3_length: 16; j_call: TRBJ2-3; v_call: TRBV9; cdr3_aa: CASSARTSGDTDTQYF; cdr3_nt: TGTGCCAGCAGCGCGAGGACTAGCGGGGACACAGATACGCAGTATTTT
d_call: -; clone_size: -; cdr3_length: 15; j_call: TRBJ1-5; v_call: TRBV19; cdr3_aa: CASKISSGQYQPQHF; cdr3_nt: TGTGCCAGCAAAATTTCTTCAGGGCAGTATCAGCCCCAGCATTTT
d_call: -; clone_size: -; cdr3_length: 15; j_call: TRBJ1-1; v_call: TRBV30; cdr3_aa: CAWSAMDRDNTEAFF; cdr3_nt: TGTGCCTGGAGCGCGATGGACCGGGACAACACTGAAGCTTTCTTT
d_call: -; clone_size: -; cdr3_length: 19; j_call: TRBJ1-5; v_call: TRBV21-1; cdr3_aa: CASSKGIPTGEAFREPQHF; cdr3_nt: TGTGCCAGCAGCAAAGGGATACCGACAGGGGAGGCCTTTAGGGAGCCCCAGCATTTT
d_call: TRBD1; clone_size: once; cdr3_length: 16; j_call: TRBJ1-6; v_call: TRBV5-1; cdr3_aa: CASSLALGTGESPLHF; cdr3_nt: TGCGCCAGCAGCTTGGCGCTCGGGACAGGGGAATCACCCCTCCACTTT
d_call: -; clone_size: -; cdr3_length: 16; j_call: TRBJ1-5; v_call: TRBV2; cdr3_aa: CASTSFRRGSNQPQHF; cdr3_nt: TGTGCCAGCACCTCTTTTCGTCGGGGCAGCAATCAGCCCCAGCATTTT
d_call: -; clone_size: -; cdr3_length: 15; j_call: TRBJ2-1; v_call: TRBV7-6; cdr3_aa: CASSLGGQSYNEQFF; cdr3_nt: TGTGCCAGCAGCTTAGGGGGGCAGTCCTACAATGAGCAGTTCTTC
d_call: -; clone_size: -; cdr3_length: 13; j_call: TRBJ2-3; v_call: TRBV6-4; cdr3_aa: CASSVGNTDTQYF; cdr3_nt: TGTGCCAGCAGTGTGGGGAACACAGATACGCAGTATTTT
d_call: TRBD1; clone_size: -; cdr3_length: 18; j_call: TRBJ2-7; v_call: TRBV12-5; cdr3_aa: CASGFHNYPGQISYEQYF; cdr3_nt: TGTGCTAGTGGTTTCCACAATTACCCGGGACAGATCTCCTACGAGCAGTACTTC
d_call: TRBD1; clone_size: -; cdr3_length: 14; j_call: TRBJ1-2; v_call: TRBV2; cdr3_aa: CASSDNRGLYGYTF; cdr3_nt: TGTGCCAGCAGTGATAACAGGGGGCTTTATGGCTACACCTTC
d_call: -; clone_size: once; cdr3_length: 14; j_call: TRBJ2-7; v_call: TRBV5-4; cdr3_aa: CASSNKGIPYEQYF; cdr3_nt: TGTGCCAGCAGTAACAAAGGGATCCCCTACGAGCAGTACTTC
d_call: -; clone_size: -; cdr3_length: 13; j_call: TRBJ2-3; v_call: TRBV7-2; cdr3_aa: CASRPGSTDTQYF; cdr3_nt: TGTGCCAGCAGACCGGGGAGCACAGATACGCAGTATTTT
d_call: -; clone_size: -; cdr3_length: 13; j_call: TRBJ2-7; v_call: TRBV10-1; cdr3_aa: CASRRDTNYEQYF; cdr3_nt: TGCGCCAGTCGGAGGGACACCAACTACGAGCAGTACTTC
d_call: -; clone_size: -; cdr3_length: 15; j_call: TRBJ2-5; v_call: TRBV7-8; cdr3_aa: CASSLGWGPQETQYF; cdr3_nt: TGTGCCAGCAGCTTAGGATGGGGACCCCAAGAGACCCAGTACTTC
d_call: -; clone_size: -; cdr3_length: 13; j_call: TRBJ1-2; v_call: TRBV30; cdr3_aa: CAWGATQIYGYTF; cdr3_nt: TGTGCCTGGGGGGCAACACAGATCTATGGCTACACCTTC
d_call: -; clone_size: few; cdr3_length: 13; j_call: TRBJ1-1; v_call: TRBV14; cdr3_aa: CASSLTLQGEAFF; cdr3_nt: TGTGCCAGCAGCCTAACACTACAAGGTGAAGCTTTCTTT
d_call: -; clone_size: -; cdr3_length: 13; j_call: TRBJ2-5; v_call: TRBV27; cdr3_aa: CASSLRGRETQYF; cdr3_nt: TGTGCCAGCAGTTTGCGGGGGCGAGAGACCCAGTACTTC
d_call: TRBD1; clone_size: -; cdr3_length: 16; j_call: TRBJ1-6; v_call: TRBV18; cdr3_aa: CASSPGTGGGFSPLHF; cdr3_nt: TGTGCCAGCTCACCCGGGACAGGGGGCGGTTTCTCACCCCTCCACTTT
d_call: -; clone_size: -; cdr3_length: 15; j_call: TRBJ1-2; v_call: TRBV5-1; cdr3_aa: CASSTQGHSGYGYTF; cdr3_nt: TGCGCCAGCAGCACTCAGGGGCATAGCGGCTATGGCTACACCTTC
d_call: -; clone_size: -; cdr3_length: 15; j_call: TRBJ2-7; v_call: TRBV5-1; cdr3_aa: CASSLAGGSSYEQYF; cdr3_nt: TGCGCCAGCAGCTTGGCCGGAGGGAGCTCCTACGAGCAGTACTTC
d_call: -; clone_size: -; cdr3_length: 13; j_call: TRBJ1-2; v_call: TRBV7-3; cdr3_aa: CASSFAGAKGYTF; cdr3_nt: TGTGCCAGCAGCTTCGCGGGGGCGAAGGGCTACACCTTC
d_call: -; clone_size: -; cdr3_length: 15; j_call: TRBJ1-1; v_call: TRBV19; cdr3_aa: CASSTHGTGGTEAFF; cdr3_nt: TGTGCCAGTAGTACACACGGAACGGGTGGCACTGAAGCTTTCTTT
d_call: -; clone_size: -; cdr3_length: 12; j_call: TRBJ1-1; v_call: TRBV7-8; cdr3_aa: CASSNRDMRAFF; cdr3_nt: TGTGCCAGCAGCAACCGGGACATGCGGGCTTTCTTT
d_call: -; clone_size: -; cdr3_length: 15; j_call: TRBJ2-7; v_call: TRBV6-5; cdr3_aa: CASSSSGTPSYEQYF; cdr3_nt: TGTGCCAGCAGTTCGTCCGGGACTCCGTCCTACGAGCAGTACTTC
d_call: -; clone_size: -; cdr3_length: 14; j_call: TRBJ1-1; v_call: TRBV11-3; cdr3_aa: CASSFDGPKTEAFF; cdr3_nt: TGTGCCAGCAGCTTTGACGGGCCCAAAACTGAAGCTTTCTTT
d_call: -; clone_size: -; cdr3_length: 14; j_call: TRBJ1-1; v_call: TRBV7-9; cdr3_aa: CASSQREGRTEAFF; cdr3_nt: TGTGCCAGCAGCCAGAGAGAGGGAAGGACTGAAGCTTTCTTT
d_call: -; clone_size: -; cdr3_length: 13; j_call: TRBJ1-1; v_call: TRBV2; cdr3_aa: CASGKGLYTEAFF; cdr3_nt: TGTGCCAGCGGGAAGGGACTTTACACTGAAGCTTTCTTT
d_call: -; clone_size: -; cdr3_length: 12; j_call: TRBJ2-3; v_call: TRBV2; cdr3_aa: CASSPTSSHQYF; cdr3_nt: TGTGCCAGCAGCCCCACTAGCTCCCATCAGTATTTT
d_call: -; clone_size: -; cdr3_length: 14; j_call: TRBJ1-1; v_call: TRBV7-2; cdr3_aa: CASSKRGGATEAFF; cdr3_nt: TGTGCCAGCAGCAAAAGGGGGGGCGCGACTGAAGCTTTCTTT
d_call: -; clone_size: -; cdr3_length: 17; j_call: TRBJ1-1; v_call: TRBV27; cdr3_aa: CASSFGRGGIQSTEAFF; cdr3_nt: TGTGCCAGCAGTTTCGGAAGGGGGGGTATCCAGAGCACTGAAGCTTTCTTT
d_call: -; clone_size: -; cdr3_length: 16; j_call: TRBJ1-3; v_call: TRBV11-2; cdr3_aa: CASSLTTGSSGNTIYF; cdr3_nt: TGTGCCAGCAGCCTTACGACAGGAAGCTCTGGAAACACCATATATTTT
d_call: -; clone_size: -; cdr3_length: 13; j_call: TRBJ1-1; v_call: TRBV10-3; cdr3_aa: CASTPAENTEAFF; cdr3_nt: TGTGCGTCCACACCGGCCGAGAACACTGAAGCTTTCTTT
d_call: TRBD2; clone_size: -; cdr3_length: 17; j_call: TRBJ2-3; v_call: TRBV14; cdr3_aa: CASSQAVRGMKLDTQYF; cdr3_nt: TGTGCCAGCAGCCAAGCCGTGCGGGGGATGAAACTGGATACGCAGTATTTT
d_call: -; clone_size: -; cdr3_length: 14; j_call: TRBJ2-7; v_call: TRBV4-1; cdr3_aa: CASSPGTSHYEQYF; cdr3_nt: TGCGCCAGCAGCCCCGGGACAAGTCACTACGAGCAGTACTTC
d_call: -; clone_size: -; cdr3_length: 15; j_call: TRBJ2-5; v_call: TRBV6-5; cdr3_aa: CASSYIGLRVETQYF; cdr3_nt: TGTGCCAGCAGTTATATTGGTCTTCGGGTGGAGACCCAGTACTTC
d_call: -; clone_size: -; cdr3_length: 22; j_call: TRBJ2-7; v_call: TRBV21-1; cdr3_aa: CASSKPVTGGGLASSCGYEQYF; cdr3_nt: TGTGCCAGCAGCAAACCCGTTACAGGGGGCGGCCTAGCGAGCAGTTGTGGCTACGAGCAGTACTTC
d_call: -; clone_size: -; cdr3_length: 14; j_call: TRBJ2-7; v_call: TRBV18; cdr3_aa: CASSPPGPTYEQYF; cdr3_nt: TGTGCCAGCTCACCACCGGGTCCTACCTACGAGCAGTACTTC
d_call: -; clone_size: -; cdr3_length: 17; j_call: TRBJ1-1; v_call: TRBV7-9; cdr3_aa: CASSSRPGLVMNTEAFF; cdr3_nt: TGTGCCAGCAGCTCACGCCCGGGATTGGTCATGAACACTGAAGCTTTCTTT
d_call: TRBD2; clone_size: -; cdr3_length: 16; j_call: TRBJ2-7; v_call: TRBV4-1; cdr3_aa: CASSQGERGPWDEQYF; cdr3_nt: TGCGCCAGCAGCCAGGGGGAGCGGGGGCCCTGGGACGAGCAGTACTTC
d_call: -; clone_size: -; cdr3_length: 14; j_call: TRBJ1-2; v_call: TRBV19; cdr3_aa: CASSISGAGYGYTF; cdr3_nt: TGTGCCAGTAGTATTTCAGGGGCCGGCTATGGCTACACCTTC
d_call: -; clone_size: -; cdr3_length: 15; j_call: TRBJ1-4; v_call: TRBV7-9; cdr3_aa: CASTQGRFYNEKLFF; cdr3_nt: TGTGCCAGCACGCAGGGGCGTTTTTATAATGAAAAACTGTTTTTT
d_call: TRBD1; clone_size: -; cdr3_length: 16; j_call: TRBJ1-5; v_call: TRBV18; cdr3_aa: CASSSGQGGGNQPQHF; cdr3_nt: TGTGCCAGCTCATCGGGACAGGGTGGAGGCAATCAGCCCCAGCATTTT
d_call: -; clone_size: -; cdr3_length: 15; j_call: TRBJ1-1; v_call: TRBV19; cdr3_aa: CASSPLRDMNTEAFF; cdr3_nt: TGTGCCAGTAGCCCCCTCAGGGACATGAACACTGAAGCTTTCTTT
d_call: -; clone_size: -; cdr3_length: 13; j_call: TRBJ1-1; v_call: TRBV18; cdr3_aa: CASSLGKNTEAFF; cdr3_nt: TGTGCCAGCTCACTGGGGAAGAACACTGAAGCTTTCTTT
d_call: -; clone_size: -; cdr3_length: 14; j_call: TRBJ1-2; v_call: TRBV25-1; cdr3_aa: CASSESGRYYGYTF; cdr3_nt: TGTGCCAGCAGTGAATCTGGCAGATACTATGGCTACACCTTC
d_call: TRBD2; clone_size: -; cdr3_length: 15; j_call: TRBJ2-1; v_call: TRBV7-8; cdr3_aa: CASSSSGGLYNEQFF; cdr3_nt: TGTGCCAGCAGCTCTAGCGGGGGACTCTACAATGAGCAGTTCTTC
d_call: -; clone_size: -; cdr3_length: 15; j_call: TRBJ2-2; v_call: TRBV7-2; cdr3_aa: CASSYWTGGTGELFF; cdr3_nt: TGTGCCAGCAGCTACTGGACTGGAGGTACCGGGGAGCTGTTTTTT
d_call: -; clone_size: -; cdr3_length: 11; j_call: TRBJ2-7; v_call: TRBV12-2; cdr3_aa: CASRLKRGGLF; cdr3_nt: TGTGCAAGTCGCTTAAAGCGGGGGGGGCTATTC
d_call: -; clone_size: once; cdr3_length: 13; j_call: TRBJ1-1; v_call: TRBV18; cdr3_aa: CASSPTMNTEAFF; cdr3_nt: TGTGCCAGCTCACCAACTATGAACACTGAAGCTTTCTTT